The source of this T cell receptor (beta chain) is a study of cytomegalovirus exposure and HLA in healthy donors. PCR amplification relied on 60 Vbeta primers (plus 13 Jbeta primers). The method was immunoSEQ multiplex PCR; TCRdb's version includes in-frame clones alone and lacks a portion of them. The sample records around 38,000 clones, about 66% being singletons. Concerning this clone itself: What it recognizes is unknown.

Study results and limitations: In a later analysis, HLA-associated TCR beta chains were more clonally expanded than equally common others. TRBV6-2, TRBV6-3 and some other V segments were excluded as indistinguishable.

The ends were cut back, 0 bases at V and 5 bases at J, with 6 bases in the middle. Germline V gene data show CDR1 as SGHRS and CDR2 as YFSETQ. The CDR3 consists of 13 residues. Sequenced: PBMCs. The receptor was derived from a middle-aged man in good health and CMV-seropositive. The chain combines TRBV5-1 with TRBJ1-5; D is ambiguous. The CDR3 DNA reads TGCGCCAGCAGCTTGGGCCGGTATCAGCCCCAGCATTTT. Amino acids: CASSLGRYQPQHF. The full variable domain, with the rest looked up from reference TRBV5-1 and TRBJ1-5, is KAGVTQTPRYLIKTRGQQVTLSCSPISGHRSVSWYQQTPGQGLQFLFEYFSETQRNKGNFPGRFSGRQFSNSRSEMNVSTLELGDSALYLCASSLGRYQPQHFGDGTRLSIL.